This passage covers 9 T cell receptor beta chains from one sample sequenced in a study of Ad26.COV2.S vaccination and SARS-CoV-2 variants. The data were produced by immunoSEQ multiplex PCR, yet TCRdb's version contains in-frame clones alone and is incomplete. The sample shows around 300,000 clones, about nine tenths of them seen only once. Indicated treatment: over 15 received Ad26.COV2.S at low or high dose, single or two shots; about 5 received placebo; per-sample allocation not given. Vaccine and placebo recipients were sampled on day 63 after the first injection. The sequencing here drew on peripheral blood, taken in a trial of Ad26.COV2.S vaccine versus placebo. These receptors all stem from a person aged 18 to 59 who received the Ad26.COV2.S COVID-19 vaccine or a placebo.

The V gene is TRBV19, the J gene TRBJ1-1, with D tentatively TRBD1 (6 bases). V was clipped by 6 bases and J by 0 bases, with 17 bases between them. CDR1 is LNHDA and CDR2 is SQIVND in the germline V gene (reference sequence). The CDR3 loop spans 16 amino acids. In nucleotides, the CDR3 is TGTGCCAGTAGATTGGGGCAGGGGTTCATGAACACTGAAGCTTTCTTT. Protein sequence: CASRLGQGFMNTEAFF.

CDR3 bases: TGTGCCAGCACCCCAACGCGAGCGGGGAACTACAATGAGCAGTTCTTC. It encodes CASTPTRAGNYNEQFF. The J gene is TRBJ2-1, the V gene TRBV21-1; TRBD2 is taken as the D call from the table, unchecked against the DNA. TRBV21-1 is noted as a pseudogene. This CDR3 is 16 amino acids long.

J is TRBJ2-5 and V is TRBV5-1; D perhaps matches TRBD2 (7 bases). The germline V and J ends were trimmed by 4 bases and 1 base, with 17 bases remaining between them. Germline CDR1 SGHRS, CDR2 YFSETQ. This CDR3 contains 16 residues. Here the CDR3 reads CASSGGRSGAQETQYF. Here the CDR3 DNA reads TGCGCCAGCAGCGGGGGGCGCAGCGGGGCCCAAGAGACCCAGTACTTC.

This CDR3 reads CASSPEDRTDTQYF. CDR3 bases: TGTGCCAGCAGTCCGGAGGACAGGACAGATACGCAGTATTTT. The chain couples TRBV6-5 to TRBJ2-3, with 7 positions matching TRBD1. There are 14 residues in the CDR3. Per the germline V gene, CDR1 is MNHEY and CDR2 is SVGAGI. With V trimmed by 5 bases and J by 3 bases, 5 bases remained unmatched.

The chain employs TRBV3-1 (or the pseudogene TRBV3-2) and TRBJ2-1; 7 positions match TRBD2. Germline loops: CDR1 LGHDT, CDR2 YNNKEL (reference sequence). The CDR3 runs 15 residues. J was trimmed by 0 bases and V by 4 bases; bases with no gene match: 3. CDR3 residues: CASSRGGGSYNEQFF. In DNA, the CDR3 is TGTGCCAGCAGCCGAGGCGGGGGCTCCTACAATGAGCAGTTCTTC.

This chain connects TRBV7-6 to TRBJ1-1, with 8 bases matching TRBD1. The ends lost 5 bases at V and 11 bases at J; junction bases unmatched: 10. CDR3 length equals 13 residues. Germline lookup yields CDR1 SGHVS and CDR2 FNYEAQ. As DNA, the CDR3 is TGTGCCAGCAGCCGCGGACAGGGTTCGGGGGCTTTCTTT. Its protein is CASSRGQGSGAFF.

This sequence joins TRBV12-3 or TRBV12-4 and TRBJ2-7, with unresolved D. V was trimmed by 3 bases and J by 8 bases, leaving 8 bases between them. This CDR3 spans 11 amino acids. CDR3 DNA sequence: TGTGCCAGCAGTTTTGCGGATAAGCAGTACTTC. It encodes CASSFADKQYF.

V usage is TRBV3-1 (or the pseudogene TRBV3-2) and J usage is TRBJ2-2; TRBD2 aligns across 8 bases. This CDR3 spans 16 amino acids. The J segment lost 4 bases and the V segment lost 1 base, leaving 5 bases of the junction unmatched. Per germline, CDR1 LGHDT and CDR2 YNNKEL (reference sequence). CDR3 DNA: TGTGCCAGCAGCCAAGTCGTAGCGGGACCCACCGGGGAGCTGTTTTTT. It codes for CASSQVVAGPTGELFF.

The DNA of the CDR3 is TGTGCCAGCAGCCCCTCCAGACAGGGTAACACTGAAGCTTTCTTT. It codes for CASSPSRQGNTEAFF. V is TRBV6-2 or TRBV6-3 and J is TRBJ1-1; 7 nucleotides match TRBD1. This CDR3 is built from 15 residues. The J segment lost 2 bases and the V segment lost 6 bases, leaving 9 bases of the junction unmatched. CDR1 MNHEY and CDR2 SVGEGT come from the germline V gene.